These 24 T cell receptor beta chains were sequenced from one sample in a study of vaccination effects on CD4 cells after COVID-19. Isolating CD4+ T cells followed roughly ten days of culture. It was two doses of either the BNT162b2 or mRNA-1273 vaccine that participants received. No antigen is known for these receptors. Libraries were prepared by immunoSEQ multiplex PCR; TCRdb keeps only in-frame clonotypes and omits some of them. The table lists about 47,000 clones, about 70% of them singletons. The material sequenced was CD4+ T cells from PBMCs cultured without peptide, taken after COVID-19 vaccination. Receptors were obtained from a human donor who received a COVID-19 vaccine.

The CDR3 DNA follows: TGTGCCAGCATAAAAATAGCGGGGGTAATGTCTCCGGGTGCCTACGAGCAGTACTTC. It is translated as CASIKIAGVMSPGAYEQYF. This sequence joins TRBV5-6 and TRBJ2-7, with 9 bases aligning to TRBD2. Germline assignment: CDR1 SGHDT and CDR2 YYEEEE. The CDR3 totals 19 residues. The J segment lost 2 bases and the V segment lost 6 bases, leaving 21 bases of the junction unmatched.

The V gene is TRBV5-1, the J gene TRBJ2-3; D could derive from TRBD1 or TRBD2 (6 bases each). Trimming removed 4 bases at V and 4 bases at J, with 19 bases between. CDR1 is SGHRS and CDR2 is YFSETQ in the germline V gene. The CDR3 sequence is 16 residues long. CDR3 region: CASSPGAGRPSDTQYF. DNA for the CDR3: TGCGCCAGCAGCCCGGGGGCGGGACGCCCGTCAGATACGCAGTATTTT.

The CDR3 loop reads CASALSGALYEYGYTF. CDR3 nucleotides: TGTGCCAGCGCCCTTAGTGGGGCACTCTATGAGTATGGCTACACCTTC. The chain couples TRBV27 to TRBJ1-2, with TRBD1 as a possible D gene (5 bases). The CDR3 runs to 16 residues. Germline V gene data show CDR1 as MNHEY and CDR2 as SMNVEV (reference sequence). With 8 bases removed from V and 5 bases from J, the gap between germline ends came to 24 bases.

This sequence joins TRBV4-1 and TRBJ2-2; TRBD1 might be the D (6 bases). Trimming stripped 6 bases from V and 2 bases from J, with 16 bases between. The CDR3 runs to 16 residues. CDR1 is MGHRA and CDR2 is YSYEKL in the germline V gene. CDR3 nucleotide sequence: TGCGCCAGCAGACACATGACAGGACCCAACACCGGGGAGCTGTTTTTT. This encodes CASRHMTGPNTGELFF.

The rearrangement joins TRBV6-5 to TRBJ1-2, with D possibly matching TRBD1 (6 bases). The V gene's germline CDR1 is MNHEY and CDR2 SVGAGI. V was cut by 5 bases and J by 0 bases, with 10 bases left in between. CDR3 size: 14 residues. Here the CDR3 DNA reads TGTGCCAGCAGTCGACAGGTAGCTAACTATGGCTACACCTTC. Translated, it gives CASSRQVANYGYTF.

The sample holds many counts of this clone. This chain joins TRBV5-1 and TRBJ2-7; D tentatively fits TRBD1 or TRBD2 (6 bases each). The germline V and J ends were trimmed by 0 bases and 6 bases, with 22 bases remaining between them. CDR1 and CDR2 from the germline V gene are SGHRS and YFSETQ. The CDR3 totals 17 residues. In DNA, the CDR3 is TGCGCCAGCAGCTTGGGCCCCAGGGGAGGAGTTAGTGTCGAGCAGTACTTC. This translates into CASSLGPRGGVSVEQYF.

CDR3: CASSLGEEPQHF. Written as DNA, the CDR3 is TGTGCCAGCAGCTTGGGCGAAGAGCCCCAGCATTTT. The gene calls are TRBV7-9 and TRBJ1-5; D is uncertain. The CDR3 length is 12 residues. The germline gives CDR1 SEHNR, CDR2 FQNEAQ (reference sequence). V lost 3 bases and J 8 bases, leaving 8 bases between the germline ends. Full variable domain (remainder filled in from reference TRBV7-9 and TRBJ1-5): DTGVSQNPRHKITKRGQNVTFRCDPISEHNRLYWYRQTLGQGPEFLTYFQNEAQLEKSRLLSDRFSAERPKGSFSTLEIQRTEQGDSAMYLCASSLGEEPQHFGDGTRLSIL.

V and J are TRBV7-9 and TRBJ2-1, with D unclear. V was pared by 3 bases and J by 6 bases, with 9 bases between. The CDR3 has 13 amino acids. Germline V gene sequence: CDR1 SEHNR, CDR2 FQNEAQ (reference sequence). As DNA, the CDR3 is TGTGCCAGCAGCTTTACTGCCTCCAATGAGCAGTTCTTC. It specifies CASSFTASNEQFF. The variable domain in full, completed from reference TRBV7-9 and TRBJ2-1, reads DTGVSQNPRHKITKRGQNVTFRCDPISEHNRLYWYRQTLGQGPEFLTYFQNEAQLEKSRLLSDRFSAERPKGSFSTLEIQRTEQGDSAMYLCASSFTASNEQFFGPGTRLTVL.

The chain recombines TRBV2 with TRBJ2-7; tentatively, D is TRBD2 (5 bases). Germline V gene sequence: CDR1 SNHLY, CDR2 FYNNEI. This CDR3 spans 13 amino acids. Trimming cost V 4 bases and J 0 bases, with 7 bases left between them. CDR3 amino acids: CASSVEGSYEQYF. DNA of the CDR3: TGTGCCAGCAGTGTAGAGGGCTCCTACGAGCAGTACTTC.

The rearrangement joins TRBV11-2 to TRBJ1-5, with D unresolved. V was cut by 1 base and J by 2 bases, with 6 bases left in between. The CDR3 totals 14 residues. Germline V lookup: CDR1 SGHAT, CDR2 FQNNGV. CDR3 nucleotide sequence: TGTGCCAGCAGCTTAGTATCGGGCAATCAGCCCCAGCATTTT. Translated: CASSLVSGNQPQHF.

The chain employs TRBV7-2 and TRBJ2-2; TRBD2 aligns across 12 bases. The CDR3 length is 17 residues. Trimming at V came to 5 bases and at J to 7 bases, leaving 11 bases not matched to a gene. CDR1 SGHTA and CDR2 FQGNSA come from the germline V gene. CDR3 protein: CASSAPGLAGLGGELFF. The CDR3 DNA is TGTGCCAGCAGCGCGCCGGGACTAGCGGGTTTAGGCGGGGAGCTGTTTTTT.

This chain connects TRBV6-5 to TRBJ2-3, with 9 positions matching TRBD2. This CDR3 has 16 amino acids. The junction had 5 bases not matched to a gene; V was cut back by 0 bases and J by 4 bases. Germline lookup yields CDR1 MNHEY and CDR2 SVGAGI. The CDR3 here is CASSYSRLAGPDTQYF. Here the CDR3 DNA reads TGTGCCAGCAGTTACTCCCGGCTAGCGGGGCCAGATACGCAGTATTTT.

CDR3 residues: CAISERGQGDGETQYF. The CDR3 DNA is TGTGCCATCAGTGAGAGGGGACAGGGGGATGGAGAGACCCAGTACTTC. This chain connects TRBV10-3 to TRBJ2-5; 11 bases match TRBD1. The CDR3 totals 16 residues. Germline trimming cut 2 bases from V and 4 bases from J; bases unmatched to any gene: 6. Germline lookup yields CDR1 ENHRY and CDR2 SYGVKD.

The chain uses TRBV3-1 (or the pseudogene TRBV3-2) and TRBJ2-4; D perhaps matches TRBD2 (7 bases). The CDR3 is made up of 15 amino acids. Trimming left V 1 base short and J 6 bases short, with 13 bases between. Germline CDR1 reads LGHDT; CDR2 reads YNNKEL (reference sequence). The CDR3 loop reads CASSQGDGGANIQYF. The CDR3 bases are TGTGCCAGCAGCCAAGGGGATGGGGGGGCAAACATTCAGTACTTC.

This chain joins TRBV20-1 and TRBJ2-5, with a weak D call TRBD2 (5 bases). Germline V lookup: CDR1 DFQATT, CDR2 SNEGSKA (reference sequence). The CDR3 is 18 residues long. V was trimmed by 3 bases and J by 0 bases, leaving 23 bases between them. The CDR3 DNA sequence: TGCAGTGCTAGTGACCCTCAGACCCCGGGGTGGTACCAAGAGACCCAGTACTTC. It codes for CSASDPQTPGWYQETQYF.

V and J are TRBV7-8 and TRBJ2-5; D gene ambiguous. Per germline, CDR1 SGHVS and CDR2 FQNEAQ. Trimming removed 7 bases at V and 0 bases at J, with 9 bases between. The CDR3 consists of 13 residues. This CDR3 reads CASIQGYQETQYF. The DNA of the CDR3 is TGTGCCAGCATTCAAGGGTACCAAGAGACCCAGTACTTC.

The chain combines TRBV27 with TRBJ2-3; 8 bases are shared with TRBD2. Losses at the gene ends were 6 bases for V and 0 bases for J; bases not matched to a gene: 5. The CDR3 is 15 residues long. Per germline, CDR1 MNHEY and CDR2 SMNVEV (reference sequence). The CDR3 loop is CASREAGVSTDTQYF. CDR3 in DNA: TGTGCCAGCAGGGAAGCGGGAGTAAGCACAGATACGCAGTATTTT.

This clone was seen a few times. The chain employs TRBV10-3 and TRBJ1-5; possible D gene TRBD1, 6 bases. Between the trimmed V and J ends, which lost 6 bases and 8 bases, there was a span of 17 bases. This CDR3 is 14 amino acids long. CDR1 and CDR2 (germline): ENHRY, SYGVKD. This CDR3 reads CAIRDSQGIEPQHF. The CDR3 region has the DNA TGTGCCATCAGAGACTCTCAGGGGATTGAGCCCCAGCATTTT.

This sequence joins TRBV12-3 or TRBV12-4 and TRBJ1-2; D is unclear. The CDR3 has 13 residues. Trimming took 5 bases from V and 6 from J, leaving 13 bases between them. CDR3 in amino acids: CASSPTTPNGYTF. CDR3 DNA: TGTGCCAGCAGTCCAACCACTCCCAATGGCTACACCTTC.

Only one count was recorded for this clone. The chain uses TRBV27 and TRBJ2-7; D is perhaps TRBD2 (6 bases). Germline V gene lookup returns CDR1 MNHEY and CDR2 SMNVEV (reference sequence). V gave up 4 bases and J gave up 4 bases, with 17 bases separating them. The CDR3 runs 15 residues. The CDR3: CASSSSPGGTYEQYF. CDR3 nucleotides: TGTGCCAGCAGTTCCTCCCCCGGGGGAACTTACGAGCAGTACTTC.

This clone was observed a few times. The J gene is TRBJ2-5, the V gene TRBV5-1, with D unclear. The CDR3 runs 14 residues. Germline loops: CDR1 SGHRS, CDR2 YFSETQ. V lost 1 base, J lost 2 bases, and 9 bases lay in between. CDR3 in DNA: TGCGCCAGCAGCTTGACAGTGGGACAAGAGACCCAGTACTTC. Translation: CASSLTVGQETQYF.

The rearrangement joins TRBV18 to TRBJ2-1, with 7 bases aligning to TRBD2. The CDR3 has 16 residues. V shed 2 bases, J shed 3 bases, and the junction held 7 bases outside the gene matches. In germline, CDR1 is KGHSH, CDR2 LQKENI. The CDR3 DNA reads as TGTGCCAGCTCACCAGGGGAGCGGGGAAACTACAATGAGCAGTTCTTC. It yields the protein CASSPGERGNYNEQFF.

This chain joins TRBV12-3 or TRBV12-4 and TRBJ2-3; D gene ambiguous. V lost 5 bases and J lost 9, with 12 bases in between. This CDR3 has 12 residues. The CDR3 reads CASSRDGETQYF. DNA for the CDR3: TGTGCCAGCAGTCGAGATGGAGAGACGCAGTATTTT.

This rearrangement joins TRBV7-9 to TRBJ1-6; weak D call: TRBD1 (6 bases). Germline-derived CDR1 and CDR2 are SEHNR and FQNEAQ (reference sequence). V lost 6 bases and J lost 9, with 21 bases in between. The CDR3 is 16 residues long. Here the CDR3 DNA reads TGTGCCAGCAGTCCACCCCGGGAAGGGGGTAGTTCACCCCTCCACTTT. Amino acid sequence: CASSPPREGGSSPLHF.